The clone carrying this T cell receptor beta chain was seen more than once but under ten times. Its antigen is currently unknown. This sample is part of a study of cytomegalovirus exposure and HLA in healthy donors. Findings and caveats of the study: Later analysis associated a missense DCLRE1C variant with TCR beta V- and J-gene trimming. In a later analysis, a genetic analysis reported fewer productive-TCR N-insertions in an Asian-associated ancestry cluster than the cohort average. As was reported, the classifier diagnosed cytomegalovirus status with high specificity and sensitivity.

The PCR had 60 Vbeta and 13 Jbeta primers. Per the original data handling: Some 11 million of the 80 million or so unique TCR beta chains counted in a later analysis were shared. The table came from immunoSEQ multiplex PCR; TCRdb's copy has only in-frame clones and leaves some out. V and J calls and clone size are those listed in that table; D and trimming were worked out from the DNA. The sample records approximately 77,000 clones, under 80% being singletons. This CDR3 contains 15 residues. CDR1 is MNHNS, CDR2 SASEGT, per germline. The J segment lost 2 bases and the V segment lost 5 bases, leaving 5 bases of the junction unmatched.

The TCR sequence derives from a male donor in good health and CMV-seropositive. Material: PBMCs. The J gene is TRBJ2-1, the V gene TRBV6-1, with 8 bases identical to TRBD1. CDR3 residues: CASSSDRAPYNEQFF. CDR3 DNA sequence: TGTGCCAGCAGTTCGGACAGGGCCCCCTACAATGAGCAGTTCTTC.